The entry that follows covers one T cell receptor beta chain sequence. Its antigen is unknown. No base quality values were provided; no much bigger clone lies one nucleotide off. These data belong to a study of cytomegalovirus exposure and HLA in healthy donors (dated by TCRdb to 2016 to 2017). Background for the entire study: In an earlier analysis of approximately 640 of the donors, approximately 300 Gb of sequence data and 117 million unique TCR beta sequences from 180 million or so T cells were reported. The study aimed to test whether cataloging public T cell receptors could reveal signatures of past pathogen exposure. In a later genetic analysis, genome-wide SNP genotypes for about three fifths of the roughly 670 donors were used, and that subset was treated as a discovery cohort. In an earlier analysis of more than 550 of the donors, high-throughput TCR beta sequencing was used to judge whether each TCR beta V gene segment behaved as functional or pseudogenic. Because of strong linkage in the cohort, four or five DR-DQ haplotypes were treated as single units for association and clustering. Using immunosequencing, the study profiled T cell repertoires from some 670 subjects and related those repertoires to cytomegalovirus serostatus. The study combined high-throughput TCR immunosequencing, statistical association of individual TCRs with disease status, and machine learning to predict cytomegalovirus infection status. A separate validation cohort of approximately 120 different subjects was used in addition to the roughly 620-subject first cohort. Donor age, sex, ethnicity and CMV serostatus were collected together with the repertoire data. Among about 410 genotyped donors of the cohort, an average of roughly 230,000 unique TCR beta nucleotide sequences was sequenced per donor, of which about 18% were non-productive. All discovery cohort repertoires had been generated on a single sequencing platform. Among the approximately 420 genotyped donors, under 90% belonged to the genetic ancestry cluster associated with self-reported Caucasian donors. Class I and class II HLA loci were covered by the typing at four-digit resolution. Typing coverage varied by locus: roughly 620-640 donors for A, B, C, DRB1 and DQB1; approximately 500 for DQA1; more than 600 for DPA1; around 490 for DPB1. The later analysis used no new phenotypic data to find candidate immune exposures, relying instead on TCR beta sequences and their occurrence across donors. A later analysis re-examined previously published TCR beta repertoires from over 500 donors and added high-resolution HLA genotyping to investigate patterns of TCR occurrence. An early release covering roughly 640 HLA-typed donors comprised about 290 gigabases of sequencing data and tens of millions of unique TCR sequences. Overall results and qualifications from the work: The classifier was reported to diagnose cytomegalovirus status with high specificity and sensitivity in both the original cohort and the validation cohort. Linkage disequilibrium might explain the correlated functional status among segregating V segments, but an unknown experimental factor could not be excluded. According to the authors, the approach could potentially be generalized to other disease states and immunological phenotypes. Presence/absence analyses assumed roughly uniform sequencing depth across donors, an assumption that may not hold. In vitro tests confirmed that a few of the cytomegalovirus-associated TCR beta chains recognize cytomegalovirus antigens. Approximately 16 rarely observed V segments, including chromosome 9 orphons, were excluded from the earlier analysis of several hundred of the donors because counts were too low. HLA typing was unavailable for some donors at each locus, so association tests used only the typed subset. The study listed approximately 150 TCR beta chains as associated with cytomegalovirus. CMV serostatus was the only immune exposure information available for the cohort. A group of highly shared sequence variants was considered likely to be a technical artifact of the sequencing pipeline. Most TCR sequences were observed very rarely across donors, whereas some public TCRs were present in many individuals. A later analysis found that TCR association rates varied across HLA loci, with DRB1 alleles showing the most associated TCRs and HLA-C alleles the fewest. Some IMGT-functional V segments, including TRBV6-2 and TRBV6-3, could not be told apart with the 87-base-pair reads, so those segments were excluded. In a later analysis, HLA-associated TCR beta chains were found to be more clonally expanded and to have lower generation probabilities than equally common non-associated chains. This cohort had only TCR beta chains sequenced, and the lack of alpha or paired-chain data limited which features could be detected. When HLA alleles, especially DR and DQ, strongly co-occurred, TCR associations were difficult to assign to individual alleles. In a later genetic analysis, fewer N-insertions in productive TCRs were reported among donors in an Asian-associated ancestry cluster than the approximately 630-donor mean. A later analysis associated about 18,000 TCR beta sequences with specific HLA alleles at a false discovery rate of 0.05. A further reported finding was that TCR beta sequences accurately predicted the HLA-A and HLA-B alleles for most subjects in the first cohort. According to a later analysis, most CMV-associated TCR beta chains appeared to be HLA-restricted, and the HLA associations seemed to be driven largely by CMV exposure. An association between a missense DCLRE1C variant and V-gene and J-gene trimming of TCR beta chains was found in a later genetic analysis and replicated in an independent cohort. According to a later analysis, parvovirus B19, influenza, CMV and Epstein-Barr virus appeared linked to several top co-occurrence clusters. An earlier analysis of approximately 590 of the donors showed that most TCR beta V segments appeared in productive rearrangements either about 87% or about 30% of the time, which broadly matched IMGT annotations.

Libraries came from the immunoSEQ multiplex PCR assay. For the multiplex PCR, a mixture combining 60 forward primers for TCR Vbeta segments and 13 reverse primers for TCR Jbeta segments was used. A multiplex PCR assay on genomic DNA amplified the CDR3 region of rearranged TCR beta genes. The amplified TCR beta libraries were sequenced on the Illumina HiSeq System as 87-base-pair reads. The paper's processing steps were these. Across the 500 to 850 repertoires, a later analysis counted some 81 million unique TCR beta chains, roughly 11 million of which were shared by at least two donors. To remove PCR and sequencing errors, raw reads were error-corrected and collapsed into unique sequences using a nearest-neighbor algorithm that merged closely related sequences. CDR3 sequences were aligned to IMGT reference sequences to assign V, D and J gene segments. For a sequence to be retained, a match of at least six nucleotides was required to both a V gene segment and a J gene segment. Rearrangements were classified as productive when the CDR3 lacked stop codons and remained in frame with V and J, and all other rearrangements were classified as non-productive. CDR3 was defined according to IMGT convention as the region running from the second conserved V-encoded cysteine to the conserved J-encoded phenylalanine. In an earlier analysis of 500 to 650 of the donors, sequences lacking an unambiguous match to a single V gene segment were excluded. In an earlier analysis of several hundred of the donors, V segments were called functional above 56.7% productive rearrangements and were called segregating when the between-donor standard deviation exceeded 5%. A statistical classification framework was built to diagnose cytomegalovirus status from the catalog of TCR beta chain sequences. In a later analysis, V and J genes were assigned by comparing TCR nucleotide sequences against IMGT/GENE-DB human TR gene sequences. The TCRdist pipeline was used in a later analysis to assign CDR3 sequences and most-parsimonious VDJ recombination scenarios. In a later analysis, every TCR beta chain was defined by the combination of its CDR3 amino acid sequence and its V-gene family, and reads without a unique V-gene family were dropped. In a later analysis, approximately 590 highly shared, low-generation-probability nucleotide sequences were removed to address suspected cross-contamination and a sequencing artifact. In a later analysis, a clonal expansion index was calculated for each public chain from normalized within-repertoire ranks of inferred template counts. A later analysis computed generation probabilities with a VDJ recombination model fitted to out-of-frame rearrangements, and checked the results against IGoR. Hypergeometric tests were used in a later analysis to score TCR-TCR, TCR-HLA and TCR-CMV co-occurrence, with a repertoire-size bias correction applied to the TCR pairs. To estimate false discovery rates, a later analysis permuted the HLA or CMV assignments 20 times. In a later analysis, co-occurring TCRs were grouped using DBSCAN, and TCRdist sequence similarity was added for clustering within HLA-allele-positive subsets. Co-occurrence clustering excluded repertoires with fewer than 30,000 or more than 120,000 public chains, plus five with anomalous nucleotide sharing. TCRdb re-hosts the immuneACCESS table, in-frame sequences only. Its copies lack some clones; in the studies checked, an unresolved V gene accounts for under half of them, and the cause for the rest is not known. Clone size and the V and J calls come from that table; the DNA yielded D and trimming. In all, the sample holds about 180,000 clones, and around 80% of those were seen once. The top ten constitute under 7.5% of the sample.

CDR1 and CDR2, looked up from the germline V gene, are KGHSH and LQKENI. The CDR3 sequence holds 17 residues, the cysteine and phenylalanine included. The retained sequence is limited to the CDR3, 51 bases, with the frame set at the first base. Compared with germline, V lacks 5 bases and J lacks 5 bases; bases without a gene match: 13. The cohort consisted of more than 650 healthy bone marrow donors. At the time of sampling, all cohort members were nominally healthy, though unrecorded immune exposures were likely present. The donor was CMV seronegative and belonged to the group of 320 or so seronegative cohort members. A peripheral blood sample was provided by each donor, and peripheral blood mononuclear cells were used for TCR beta sequencing. Genomic DNA extraction from the blood cell samples was performed with the Qiagen DNeasy Blood Extraction Kit.

The sequenced sample was PBMCs. This receptor was identified in a middle-aged man in good health and CMV-seronegative. The chain is made from TRBV18 and TRBJ2-1, and TRBD1 matches 9 of the central bases. The CDR3 loop reads CASSTGGAALNNNEQFF. At the DNA level, the sequence is TGTGCCAGCTCAACAGGGGGCGCAGCTCTAAACAACAATGAGCAGTTCTTC.